This TCR beta chain was documented in a study of shared clonotypes between healthy human individuals. Study as a whole: Aged 18 to 49, the donors were two women and a few men.

The CDR3 sequence is 15 residues long. Germline CDR1 reads ENHRY; CDR2 reads SYGVKD. V lost 3 bases and J 4 bases, leaving 13 bases between the germline ends. Measured with immunoSEQ multiplex PCR; TCRdb has only the in-frame clones, and not every one. The repertoire has a few million clones, just over 90% of them found once; the top ten carry roughly 0.15%. The rearrangement uses TRBV10-3 and TRBJ1-5; D call uncertain. The source of this sequence is a man aged 18 to 29 in good health. The sample comprised naive CD4+ T cells sorted from blood. Subset noted: CD45RA+ positively selected. This CDR3 is CAISDGGPTNQPQHF. CDR3 DNA sequence: TGTGCCATCAGTGACGGCGGCCCCACTAATCAGCCCCAGCATTTT.